These 15 T cell receptor beta chains came from one sample sequenced in a study of Ad26.COV2.S vaccination and SARS-CoV-2 variants. Described treatment: 19 received Ad26.COV2.S at low or high dose, single or two shots; a few received placebo; per-sample allocation not given. Vaccine and placebo recipients were sampled on day 63 after the first injection. Assay: immunoSEQ multiplex PCR; the TCRdb copy retains only in-frame clones and omits some. Found here are a few hundred thousand clones, roughly nine tenths of them singletons; the top ten hold nearly 3%. Here the sequenced sample was peripheral blood, taken in a trial of Ad26.COV2.S vaccine versus placebo. These receptors were collected from a person aged 18-65 years who received the Ad26.COV2.S COVID-19 vaccine or a placebo.

The V and J genes are TRBV19 and TRBJ1-1; tentatively, D is TRBD1 (5 bases). Germline loops: CDR1 LNHDA, CDR2 SQIVND (reference sequence). V lost 10 bases and J lost 1, with 13 bases in between. The CDR3 is 13 residues long. Here the CDR3 reads CATSPRGNTEAFF. Here the CDR3 DNA reads TGTGCCACCTCCCCGAGGGGGAACACTGAAGCTTTCTTT.

The chain recombines TRBV30 with TRBJ2-7; D may be TRBD1 or TRBD2 (6 bases each). Trimming removed 0 bases from V and 3 bases from J, with 12 bases in between. The germline CDR1 and CDR2 sequences are GTSNPN and SVGIG (reference sequence). This CDR3 has 14 residues. The CDR3 here is CAWSVGGTIYEQYV. In DNA, the CDR3 is TGTGCCTGGAGTGTAGGGGGGACGATCTACGAGCAGTACGTC.

This chain uses TRBV6-6 with TRBJ1-1; D is uncertain. The CDR3 loop spans 12 amino acids. Trimming cost V 4 bases and J 10 bases, with 13 bases left between them. In germline, CDR1 is MNHNY, CDR2 SVGAGI (reference sequence). CDR3 bases: TGTGCCAGCAGTTCTCTCAGGACGAGAGCTTTCTTT. The encoded protein is CASSSLRTRAFF.

This sequence joins TRBV2 and TRBJ2-7; 9 bases line up with TRBD2. Looked up from germline, CDR1 is SNHLY and CDR2 is FYNNEI. With 6 bases clipped from V and 7 bases from J, the junction kept 4 bases outside the gene matches. The CDR3 has 12 amino acids. CDR3 sequence (DNA): TGTGCCAGCAGCGGGACTAGCAGAGAGCAGTACTTC. It translates to CASSGTSREQYF. Looking up the rest from reference TRBV2 and TRBJ2-7 gives the full variable domain: EPEVTQTPSHQVTQMGQEVILRCVPISNHLYFYWYRQILGQKVEFLVSFYNNEISEKSEIFDDQFSVERPDGSNFTLKIRSTKLEDSAMYFCASSGTSREQYFGPGTRLTVT.

The chain employs TRBV24-1 and TRBJ1-1; 7 nucleotides line up with TRBD1. This CDR3 comprises 13 residues. After removal of 3 bases from V and 7 bases from J, the junction contained 4 bases not matched to a gene. The germline gives CDR1 KGHDR, CDR2 SFDVKD. CDR3 sequence: CATSDRQGGEAFF. Here the CDR3 DNA reads TGTGCCACCAGTGATAGACAGGGAGGTGAAGCTTTCTTT.

V usage is TRBV5-1 and J usage is TRBJ2-2; 8 bases align to TRBD1. Germline CDR1 SGHRS, CDR2 YFSETQ. The CDR3 has 16 amino acids. V was pared by 3 bases and J by 0 bases, with 4 bases of the junction left unmatched. The CDR3, as DNA: TGCGCCAGCAGCTACCAGGGGGCGACGAACACCGGGGAGCTGTTTTTT. This encodes CASSYQGATNTGELFF.

This clone was counted at least ten times. The chain uses TRBV27 and TRBJ1-6; no clear D gene. Per the germline V gene, CDR1 is MNHEY and CDR2 is SMNVEV (reference sequence). V was clipped by 3 bases and J by 8 bases, with 8 bases between them. This CDR3 has 13 amino acids. The CDR3 DNA reads TGTGCCAGCAGTTTTGGCCTCTATTCACCCCTCCACTTT. Translating it yields CASSFGLYSPLHF.

The chain couples TRBV30 to TRBJ2-7; weak D call: TRBD2 (6 bases). Germline CDR1 and CDR2: GTSNPN and SVGIG (reference sequence). With 6 bases removed from V and 7 bases from J, the gap between germline ends came to 28 bases. This CDR3 contains 16 residues. As DNA, the CDR3 is TGTGCCTGCGACTTAATGAGGGGACTCCTAGGAAGGGAGCAGTACGTC. Protein: CACDLMRGLLGREQYV.

This chain links TRBV7-6 with TRBJ1-3; the D is unclear. CDR3 length: 13 amino acids. The V gene's germline CDR1 is SGHVS and CDR2 FNYEAQ. The V gene lost 2 bases and the J gene lost 0 bases, with 2 bases spanning the gap. The CDR3: CASSLSSGNTIYF. DNA for the CDR3: TGTGCCAGCAGCTTATCCTCTGGAAACACCATATATTTT. Full variable domain (missing parts from reference TRBV7-6 and TRBJ1-3): GAGVSQSPRYKVTKRGQDVALRCDPISGHVSLYWYRQALGQGPEFLTYFNYEAQQDKSGLPNDRFSAERPEGSISTLTIQRTEQRDSAMYRCASSLSSGNTIYFGEGSWLTVV.

This chain joins TRBV5-4 and TRBJ2-1, with 13 bases that match TRBD2. J gave up 3 bases and V 4 bases, and 1 base lay outside the gene matches. CDR1 is SGHNT, CDR2 YYREEE, per germline (reference sequence). The CDR3 runs to 15 residues. CDR3 amino acids: CASSTSGGGYNEQFF. The CDR3 nucleotides are TGTGCCAGCAGCACTAGCGGGGGGGGCTACAATGAGCAGTTCTTC.

The V call is TRBV12-3 or TRBV12-4, the J call TRBJ2-3, with TRBD2 as a possible D gene (5 bases). The V end lost 5 bases, the J end lost 2 bases, and 8 bases lay between the germline ends. This CDR3 is 13 amino acids long. CDR3 bases: TGTGCCAGCAGTCGACTACCCACAGATACGCAGTATTTT. It translates to CASSRLPTDTQYF.

The DNA for the CDR3 is TGTGCCAGCTCACCAGGAGCCGGGACCTTTGCTGGGGCCAACGTCCTGACTTTC. Protein sequence: CASSPGAGTFAGANVLTF. V usage is TRBV18 and J usage is TRBJ2-6; TRBD1 or TRBD2 may be the D gene (5 bases each). CDR3 length equals 18 residues. Deletions cut 2 bases from V and 2 bases from J, with 16 bases between. Germline assignment: CDR1 KGHSH and CDR2 LQKENI.

This chain joins TRBV3-1 (or the pseudogene TRBV3-2) and TRBJ1-2, with D unclear. Germline CDR1 is LGHDT and CDR2 is YNNKEL (reference sequence). The CDR3 has 13 residues. V lost 1 base and J lost 8, with 11 bases in between. The CDR3 spells CASSQVGSGGYTF. DNA of the CDR3: TGTGCCAGCAGCCAAGTGGGGAGCGGAGGCTACACCTTC.

The rearrangement joins TRBV10-3 to TRBJ2-2; 7 bases line up with TRBD1. Germline values: CDR1 ENHRY, CDR2 SYGVKD. This CDR3 is 16 amino acids long. The junction had 12 bases not matched to a gene; V was cut back by 4 bases and J by 7 bases. CDR3 sequence: CAISGAGQARGGELFF. The CDR3, as DNA: TGTGCCATCAGTGGGGCCGGACAGGCCAGGGGCGGGGAGCTGTTTTTT.

The chain combines TRBV2 with TRBJ1-5; D perhaps matches TRBD1 (6 bases). The germline V gene has CDR1 SNHLY and CDR2 FYNNEI. Between the trimmed V and J ends, which lost 5 bases and 2 bases, there was a span of 19 bases. The CDR3 is 17 amino acids. Here the CDR3 reads CASSQGPGFGGNQPQHF. The DNA for the CDR3 is TGTGCCAGCAGTCAGGGGCCGGGATTTGGCGGCAATCAGCCCCAGCATTTT.